This T cell receptor beta chain was captured in a study of CD8 T cells in acute hepatitis C reinfection. Libraries were prepared by immunoSEQ multiplex PCR; TCRdb keeps only in-frame clonotypes and omits some of them. Among approximately 41,000 clones listed, about 87% were seen once. The V and J ends lost 0 bases and 0 bases respectively, with 5 bases between them. This CDR3 spans 14 amino acids. Germline V gene sequence: CDR1 MNHEY, CDR2 SMNVEV (reference sequence). As to time point: naive CD8 control sorted from an acute-time-point sample. The genes are TRBV27 and TRBJ1-1; the D is unclear. The sequence was collected from a man younger than 40 with chronic hepatitis C. What was sequenced was naive CD8+ T cells from PBMCs. CDR3 sequence (DNA): TGTGCCAGCAGTTTATCGGGCCTGAACACTGAAGCTTTCTTT. Protein product: CASSLSGLNTEAFF.